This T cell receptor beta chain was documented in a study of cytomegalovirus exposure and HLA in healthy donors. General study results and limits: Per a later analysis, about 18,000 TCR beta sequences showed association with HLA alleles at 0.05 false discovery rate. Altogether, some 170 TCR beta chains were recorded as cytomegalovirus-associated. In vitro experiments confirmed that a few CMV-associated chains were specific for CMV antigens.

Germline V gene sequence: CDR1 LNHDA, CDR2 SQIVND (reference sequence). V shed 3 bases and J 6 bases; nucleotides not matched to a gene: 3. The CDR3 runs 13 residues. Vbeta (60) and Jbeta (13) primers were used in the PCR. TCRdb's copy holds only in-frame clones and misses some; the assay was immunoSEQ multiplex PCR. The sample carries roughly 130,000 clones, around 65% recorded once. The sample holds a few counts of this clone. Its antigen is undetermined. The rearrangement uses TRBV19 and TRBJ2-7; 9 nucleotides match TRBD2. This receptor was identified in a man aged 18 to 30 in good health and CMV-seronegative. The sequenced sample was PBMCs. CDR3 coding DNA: TGTGCCAGTAGTATGGGACTAGCCCTCGAGCAGTACTTC. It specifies CASSMGLALEQYF.